This T cell receptor (beta chain) comes out of a study of blood T cell repertoires in COVID-19. About the study: The United States, Italy and Spain provided the acute and convalescent COVID-19 samples.

All recovered Cohort 3 donors got two negative PCRs, got clearance, or saw symptom resolution. Method: immunoSEQ multiplex PCR; TCRdb's copy keeps in-frame clones and lacks some. The top ten clones hold approximately 1.6% of a sample with about 250,000 clones, around 86% of them seen once. The table lists this clone with a count of one. Germline V lookup: CDR1 SSHAT, CDR2 FNYEAQ (reference sequence). V was trimmed by 5 bases and J by 8 bases, leaving 37 bases between them. The CDR3 spans 21 residues. Sequencing was carried out using PBMCs or T cells enriched from blood (not recorded which). This TCR was sampled from a man aged 35-49 years who had recovered from COVID-19. The chain is built from TRBV7-7 and TRBJ2-1; a weak D match, TRBD1 (7 bases). The CDR3 protein is CASSLRRRGPTPIGSRDEQFF. CDR3 DNA: TGTGCCAGCAGCCTGCGAAGGAGGGGGCCCACCCCCATCGGTAGTAGGGATGAGCAGTTCTTC.